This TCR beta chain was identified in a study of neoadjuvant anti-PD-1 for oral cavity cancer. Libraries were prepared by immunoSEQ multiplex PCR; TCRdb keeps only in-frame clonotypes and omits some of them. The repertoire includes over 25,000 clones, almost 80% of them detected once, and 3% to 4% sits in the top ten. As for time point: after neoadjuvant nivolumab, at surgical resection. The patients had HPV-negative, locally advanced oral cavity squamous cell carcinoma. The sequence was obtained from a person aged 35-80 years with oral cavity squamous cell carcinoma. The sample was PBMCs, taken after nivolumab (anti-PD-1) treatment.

The CDR3 spells CASSLRGGLNYGYTF. CDR3 nucleotide sequence: TGTGCCAGCAGCTTAAGGGGAGGGCTCAACTATGGCTACACCTTC. The chain combines TRBV11-2 with TRBJ1-2; D is perhaps TRBD1 (5 bases). Trimming took 2 bases from V and 2 from J, leaving 12 bases between them. The germline CDR1 and CDR2 sequences are SGHAT and FQNNGV. The CDR3 extends over 15 amino acids.